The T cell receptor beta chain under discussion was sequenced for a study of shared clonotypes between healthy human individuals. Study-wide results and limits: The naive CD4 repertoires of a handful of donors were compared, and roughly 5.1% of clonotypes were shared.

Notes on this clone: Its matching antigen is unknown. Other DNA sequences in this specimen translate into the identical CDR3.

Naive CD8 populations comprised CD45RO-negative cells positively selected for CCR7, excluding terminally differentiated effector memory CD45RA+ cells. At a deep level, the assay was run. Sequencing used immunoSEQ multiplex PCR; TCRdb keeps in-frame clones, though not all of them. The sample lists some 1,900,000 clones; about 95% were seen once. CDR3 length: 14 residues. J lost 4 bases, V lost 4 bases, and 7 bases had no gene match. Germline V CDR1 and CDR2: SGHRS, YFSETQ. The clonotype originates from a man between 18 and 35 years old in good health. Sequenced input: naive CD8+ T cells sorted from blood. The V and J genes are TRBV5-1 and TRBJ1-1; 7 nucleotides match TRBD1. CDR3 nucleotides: TGCGCCAGCAGCACGTCCACAGGGGCCACTGAAGCTTTCTTT. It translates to CASSTSTGATEAFF.